This TCR beta chain was found in a study of T cells after yellow fever vaccination. Whole-study findings and limits: Compared with primary, the secondary response was weaker and peaked at day 5, not 15. Booster samples showed a return of most primary-vaccination clones (roughly 96% CD4, over 70% CD8).

TCRdb processed the 5' RACE reads anew with MiXCR; each CDR3 protein has one entry. Altogether about 400,000 distinct CDR3 sequences are present, around 6.4% being singletons, with the ten largest covering approximately 16%. This clonotype was observed many times. Its target is not known. The CDR3 consists of 12 residues. Losses at the gene ends were 6 bases for V and 4 bases for J; bases not matched to a gene: 5. CDR1 and CDR2 from the germline V gene are DFQATT and SNEGSKA (reference sequence). V is TRBV20-1 and J is TRBJ2-7, with 8 bases identical to TRBD2. This specimen consisted of PBMCs, obtained 5 days after the yellow fever booster vaccination. The clonotype was recovered from a man younger than 40 who received the YFV17D yellow fever vaccine. CDR3 in amino acids: CSAQAGAYEQYF. CDR3 nucleotides: TGCAGTGCCCAAGCGGGAGCATACGAGCAGTACTTC.